This T cell receptor beta chain was retrieved from a study of T cells in Graves' hyperthyroidism and ophthalmopathy. Study details: Initial diagnosis, before any treatment, was when peripheral blood was collected.

Amplified regions were TCR beta CDR3 sequences from RNA transcripts. The study used the HTBI primer set for a first-round RT-PCR of the TCR CDR3. A single record per CDR3 protein comes from TCRdb applying MiXCR to the multiplex PCR reads. The sample includes about half a million distinct CDR3 sequences, around a quarter of them seen just once. This clonotype was counted ten times or more. Its specificity is not known. The CDR3 consists of 13 residues. Looked up from germline, CDR1 is MNHNS and CDR2 is SASEGT. Trimming took 11 bases from V and 0 from J, leaving 14 bases between them. Study-wide findings and caveats: Before onset, ophthalmopathy was predicted by the model a median around 6 months earlier. Ophthalmopathy and stable hyperthyroidism were told apart by a 13 V-J model.

This chain uses TRBV6-1 with TRBJ2-7; tentative D call: TRBD1 (6 bases). Source material: blood. This sequence originates from a woman aged 25 to 45 with Graves' ophthalmopathy. The CDR3 DNA follows: TGTGCCGGACGGACAGCCCTCTCCTACGAGCAGTACTTC. It codes for CAGRTALSYEQYF.